This passage covers 27 T cell receptor beta chains from one sample sequenced in a study of vaccination effects on CD4 cells after COVID-19. No cognate antigen is known for these TCRs. Clones were sequenced by immunoSEQ multiplex PCR, and TCRdb holds only the in-frame ones, with some missing. Of tens of thousands of clones listed, 73% are singletons. Prior to sequencing, the ViraFEST assay stimulated PBMC with viral peptide pools, which expanded the antigen-specific CD4+ T cells. CD4+ T cells were isolated after 10 days of culture. Everyone in the study got two shots of either the BNT162b2 or mRNA-1273 vaccine. The specimen was CD4+ T cells from PBMCs cultured with SARS-CoV-2 spike peptides, collected after COVID-19 vaccination. The receptors derive from a human donor who received a COVID-19 vaccine.

This chain joins TRBV7-9 and TRBJ2-1; D is perhaps TRBD1 or TRBD2 (10 bases each). V lost 3 bases and J lost 3, with 24 bases in between. The CDR3 extends over 19 amino acids. CDR1 SEHNR and CDR2 FQNEAQ come from the germline V gene (reference sequence). CDR3 in DNA: TGTGCCAGCAGCTTTGGGGGACAGGGGTGGACTAGCGGCTACAATGAGCAGTTCTTC. This sequence encodes CASSFGGQGWTSGYNEQFF.

The chain uses TRBV12-3 or TRBV12-4 and TRBJ1-1; no firm D call. CDR3 length equals 11 residues. Trimming removed 1 base at V and 10 bases at J, with 7 bases between. The CDR3, as DNA: TGTGCCAGCAGTTTAGGGAATAGAGCTTTCTTT. Its protein product is CASSLGNRAFF.

The CDR3 reads CASSYSMEGAVDGYTF. Here the CDR3 DNA reads TGTGCCAGCAGTTACTCGATGGAGGGCGCCGTGGATGGCTACACCTTC. This chain links TRBV6-5 with TRBJ1-2; D gene uncertain. Germline lookup yields CDR1 MNHEY and CDR2 SVGAGI. The V end lost 0 bases, the J end lost 6 bases, and 17 bases lay between the germline ends. This CDR3 spans 16 amino acids.

V gene TRBV4-1 combines with J gene TRBJ2-1, with D possibly TRBD2 on 5 matching bases. The CDR3 is 18 residues long. Germline values: CDR1 MGHRA, CDR2 YSYEKL. Trimming shortened V by 1 base and J by 0 bases, and 16 bases separated the two germline ends. The CDR3 reads CASSQVARVGSSYNEQFF. The DNA of the CDR3 is TGCGCCAGCAGCCAAGTGGCCCGAGTGGGGAGCTCCTACAATGAGCAGTTCTTC.

The chain joins TRBV2 to TRBJ2-1; 12 bases fit TRBD1. Germline CDR1 SNHLY, CDR2 FYNNEI. This CDR3 contains 15 residues. V gave up 4 bases and J gave up 8 bases; unmatched junction bases: 6. The CDR3 here is CASSVGTGGFDEQFF. The DNA for the CDR3 is TGTGCCAGCAGTGTAGGGACAGGGGGCTTCGATGAGCAGTTCTTC.

The CDR3 nucleotides read TGTGCCAGCAGGGGAACTAGCTCTGGGGCCAACGTCCTGACTTTC. Protein product: CASRGTSSGANVLTF. This chain joins TRBV2 and TRBJ2-6; TRBD2 might be the D (5 bases). V was pared by 6 bases and J by 0 bases, with 9 bases between. The CDR3 is 15 amino acids. Germline lookup yields CDR1 SNHLY and CDR2 FYNNEI.

The chain uses TRBV11-2 and TRBJ2-7; a weak D match, TRBD2 (7 bases). The CDR3 consists of 15 residues. V was shortened by 1 base and J by 2 bases, with 12 bases between the two germline ends. Germline CDR1 SGHAT, CDR2 FQNNGV. The CDR3 sequence: CASSLVRGATYEQYF. The CDR3 nucleotides read TGTGCCAGCAGCTTAGTCCGGGGGGCAACCTACGAGCAGTACTTC. Full variable domain (outside the CDR3, taken from reference TRBV11-2 and TRBJ2-7): EAGVAQSPRYKIIEKRQSVAFWCNPISGHATLYWYQQILGQGPKLLIQFQNNGVVDDSQLPKDRFSAERLKGVDSTLKIQPAKLEDSAVYLCASSLVRGATYEQYFGPGTRLTVT.

This rearrangement joins TRBV27 to TRBJ1-2, with 8 bases aligning to TRBD1. The CDR3 contains 15 residues. J was trimmed by 4 bases and V by 3 bases; bases with no gene match: 7. CDR1 MNHEY and CDR2 SMNVEV come from the germline V gene (reference sequence). The CDR3 DNA follows: TGTGCCAGCAGTTTCAATGGACAGGGACCCTATGGCTACACCTTC. Translating it yields CASSFNGQGPYGYTF.

The chain is built from TRBV6-6 and TRBJ2-7; TRBD1 aligns across 7 bases. The CDR3 runs to 14 residues. Germline V lookup: CDR1 MNHNY, CDR2 SVGAGI (reference sequence). After removal of 7 bases from V and 0 bases from J, the junction contained 6 bases not matched to a gene. Written as DNA, the CDR3 is TGTGCCAGCACCAAACAGGGGTCCTCCTACGAGCAGTACTTC. This sequence encodes CASTKQGSSYEQYF.

The CDR3 region has the DNA TGCGCCAGCAGCTTGGGTCGGGGGCGGGGAACAGATACGCAGTATTTT. This codes for CASSLGRGRGTDTQYF. The chain links TRBV5-1 to TRBJ2-3; perhaps D is TRBD1 or TRBD2 (6 bases each). Per the germline V gene, CDR1 is SGHRS and CDR2 is YFSETQ. Trimming took off 0 bases at V and 3 bases at J, with 14 bases between the two ends. This CDR3 comprises 16 residues. The full variable domain, in which reference TRBV5-1 and TRBJ2-3 provide the parts outside the CDR3, is KAGVTQTPRYLIKTRGQQVTLSCSPISGHRSVSWYQQTPGQGLQFLFEYFSETQRNKGNFPGRFSGRQFSNSRSEMNVSTLELGDSALYLCASSLGRGRGTDTQYFGPGTRLTVL.

The chain uses TRBV18 and TRBJ2-4, with a tentative D call TRBD2 (5 bases). Per germline, CDR1 KGHSH and CDR2 LQKENI. With 2 bases removed from V and 3 bases from J, the gap between germline ends came to 14 bases. CDR3 length: 16 amino acids. The CDR3 region is CASSPTSYGIKNIQYF. For the CDR3, the DNA is TGTGCCAGCTCACCAACATCGTACGGGATCAAAAACATTCAGTACTTC.

The chain combines TRBV2 with TRBJ2-3; D gene uncertain. The CDR3 spans 15 residues. V was clipped by 6 bases and J by 2 bases, with 15 bases between them. Germline V gene sequence: CDR1 SNHLY, CDR2 FYNNEI. The CDR3 spells CASSKDPTHTDTQYF. In DNA, the CDR3 is TGTGCCAGCAGCAAGGACCCGACCCACACAGATACGCAGTATTTT.

V usage is TRBV5-1 and J usage is TRBJ1-2; 7 bases fit TRBD1. The CDR3 runs to 18 residues. CDR1 is SGHRS, CDR2 YFSETQ, per germline. The junction had 15 bases not matched to a gene; V was cut back by 4 bases and J by 0 bases. This chain's CDR3 is CASSPRGTGAESNYGYTF. The DNA for the CDR3 is TGCGCCAGCAGCCCGAGAGGAACAGGGGCGGAATCTAACTATGGCTACACCTTC.

The chain is built from TRBV10-1 and TRBJ1-1; no reliable D call. The CDR3 covers 14 residues. CDR1 is WNHNN and CDR2 is SYGVQD in the germline V gene (reference sequence). V was pared by 3 bases and J by 4 bases, with 12 bases between. The CDR3 sequence: CASSDTSGGTEAFF. The CDR3 coding sequence is TGCGCCAGCAGTGACACTTCAGGAGGCACTGAAGCTTTCTTT.

This chain uses TRBV27 with TRBJ1-1; 8 bases map to TRBD1. CDR3 length equals 14 residues. Germline V gene sequence: CDR1 MNHEY, CDR2 SMNVEV (reference sequence). V shed 3 bases, J shed 6 bases, and the junction held 6 bases outside the gene matches. The CDR3 sequence: CASSLRTGSAEAFF. Written as DNA, the CDR3 is TGTGCCAGCAGTTTGAGGACAGGGTCCGCTGAAGCTTTCTTT.

The genes are TRBV5-1 and TRBJ1-3, with D perhaps TRBD1 (6 bases). The CDR3 contains 15 residues. V was clipped by 4 bases and J by 0 bases, with 11 bases between them. From germline, CDR1 is SGHRS and CDR2 YFSETQ. In DNA form, the CDR3 reads TGCGCCAGCAGCCAGGGACAAAGCTCTGGAAACACCATATATTTT. Protein product: CASSQGQSSGNTIYF.

This rearrangement joins TRBV7-8 to TRBJ1-1, with unresolved D. V lost 1 base and J lost 0, with 12 bases in between. Germline values: CDR1 SGHVS, CDR2 FQNEAQ. There are 16 residues in the CDR3. The CDR3 sequence is CASSLGTFRVNTEAFF. For the CDR3, the DNA is TGTGCCAGCAGCTTAGGGACCTTTCGCGTGAACACTGAAGCTTTCTTT.

The chain carries TRBV5-1 and TRBJ1-4, with TRBD1 as a possible D gene (6 bases). V was pared by 0 bases and J by 3 bases, with 12 bases between. The CDR3 has 16 amino acids. Germline-derived CDR1 and CDR2 are SGHRS and YFSETQ. The CDR3, as DNA: TGCGCCAGCAGCTTGGTTCCTCAGGGGTCTAATGAAAAACTGTTTTTT. Its protein is CASSLVPQGSNEKLFF. The full variable domain, completed using reference TRBV5-1 and TRBJ1-4, is KAGVTQTPRYLIKTRGQQVTLSCSPISGHRSVSWYQQTPGQGLQFLFEYFSETQRNKGNFPGRFSGRQFSNSRSEMNVSTLELGDSALYLCASSLVPQGSNEKLFFGSGTQLSVL.

This sequence joins TRBV6-1 and TRBJ2-3, with 9 bases aligning to TRBD2. This CDR3 contains 16 residues. V gave up 3 bases and J gave up 3 bases; unmatched junction bases: 7. From germline, CDR1 is MNHNS and CDR2 SASEGT. The CDR3 loop is CASSDMGLAGTDTQYF. CDR3 DNA sequence: TGTGCCAGCAGTGATATGGGGCTAGCGGGGACAGATACGCAGTATTTT.

The J gene is TRBJ1-2, the V gene TRBV25-1, with 9 bases aligning to TRBD1. V gave up 5 bases and J gave up 8 bases; unmatched junction bases: 9. The CDR3 totals 14 residues. Germline V gives CDR1 MGHDK, CDR2 SYGVNS. CDR3 amino acids: CASSFTGTGSGYTF. CDR3 nucleotide sequence: TGTGCCAGCAGTTTCACCGGGACAGGGTCAGGCTACACCTTC.

The chain combines TRBV5-4 with TRBJ2-5, with D perhaps TRBD2 (5 bases). Trimming took 1 base from V and 3 from J, leaving 10 bases between them. The CDR3 has 14 residues. From germline, CDR1 is SGHNT and CDR2 YYREEE (reference sequence). CDR3 residues: CASSLSGNEETQYF. CDR3 sequence (DNA): TGTGCCAGCAGCTTGTCGGGGAACGAAGAGACCCAGTACTTC.

This clone was detected a few times. The CDR3 DNA follows: TGTGCCAGCAGCCGGGACAGAAATAACTATGGCTACACCTTC. Translation gives CASSRDRNNYGYTF. V gene TRBV6-5 combines with J gene TRBJ1-2; 7 bases match TRBD1. The CDR3 length is 14 residues. Trimming took 6 bases from V and 1 from J; bases not matched to a gene: 5. Germline CDR1 MNHEY, CDR2 SVGAGI.

The chain links TRBV19 to TRBJ1-1; TRBD1 might be the D (6 bases). V was trimmed by 3 bases and J by 1 base, leaving 12 bases between them. Germline assignment: CDR1 LNHDA and CDR2 SQIVND (reference sequence). This CDR3 comprises 15 residues. Written as DNA, the CDR3 is TGTGCCAGTAGTATCGGTCAGGGGACGAACACTGAAGCTTTCTTT. This gives the protein CASSIGQGTNTEAFF.

This clone showed up just a few times. The CDR3 loop reads CAPPPGAKHNSPLHF. The CDR3 region has the DNA TGTGCCCCCCCGCCAGGGGCTAAACATAATTCACCCCTCCACTTT. The chain is built from TRBV7-9 and TRBJ1-6, with a possible D match to TRBD1 (6 bases). V was shortened by 11 bases and J by 5 bases, with 19 bases between the two germline ends. CDR1 and CDR2 (germline): SEHNR, FQNEAQ (reference sequence). The CDR3 has 15 amino acids.

This clone was counted between two and nine times. This chain connects TRBV15 to TRBJ1-2, with D possibly TRBD1 on 6 matching bases. CDR1 is LNHNV, CDR2 YYDKDF, per germline (reference sequence). Between the trimmed V and J ends, which lost 0 bases and 4 bases, there was a span of 9 bases. CDR3 length: 14 residues. The CDR3 DNA reads TGTGCCACCAGCAGAGATCAGGGGTCCTATGGCTACACCTTC. It translates to CATSRDQGSYGYTF.

This rearrangement joins TRBV27 to TRBJ2-7; D perhaps matches TRBD2 (6 bases). This CDR3 contains 13 residues. V lost 8 bases and J 7 bases, leaving 18 bases between the germline ends. Germline V CDR1 and CDR2: MNHEY, SMNVEV (reference sequence). In DNA form, the CDR3 reads TGTGCCAGCGCCACCCGGACTGGAGGGGAGCAGTACTTC. Its translation is CASATRTGGEQYF.

This chain joins TRBV6-2 or TRBV6-3 and TRBJ2-5, with D possibly TRBD2 on 6 matching bases. In germline, CDR1 is MNHEY, CDR2 SVGEGT. This CDR3 spans 12 amino acids. Between the trimmed V and J ends, which lost 5 bases and 8 bases, there was a span of 12 bases. CDR3 loop: CASSTLARTQYF. As DNA, the CDR3 is TGTGCCAGCAGTACCCTAGCGAGAACCCAGTACTTC.